This TCR beta chain is from a study of shared clonotypes between healthy human individuals. Repertoires were generated with immunoSEQ multiplex PCR, while TCRdb's copy carries only in-frame clones and drops some. The sample includes 400,000 or so clones, 90% to 98% of them seen just once. The germline V and J ends were trimmed by 1 base and 7 bases, with 11 bases remaining between them. In germline, CDR1 is SGHTA, CDR2 FQGNSA. The CDR3 sequence is 14 residues long. Sequencing was carried out using memory CD8+ T cells sorted from blood. The subset: CD45RO+ cells pooled with CCR7-negative TemRA cells. This chain links TRBV7-2 with TRBJ1-5, with unresolved D. This sequence was found in a man aged 25 to 40 in good health. In DNA form, the CDR3 reads TGTGCCAGCAGCTTAGGTACGGAGTGGCAGCCCCAGCATTTT. Protein product: CASSLGTEWQPQHF.